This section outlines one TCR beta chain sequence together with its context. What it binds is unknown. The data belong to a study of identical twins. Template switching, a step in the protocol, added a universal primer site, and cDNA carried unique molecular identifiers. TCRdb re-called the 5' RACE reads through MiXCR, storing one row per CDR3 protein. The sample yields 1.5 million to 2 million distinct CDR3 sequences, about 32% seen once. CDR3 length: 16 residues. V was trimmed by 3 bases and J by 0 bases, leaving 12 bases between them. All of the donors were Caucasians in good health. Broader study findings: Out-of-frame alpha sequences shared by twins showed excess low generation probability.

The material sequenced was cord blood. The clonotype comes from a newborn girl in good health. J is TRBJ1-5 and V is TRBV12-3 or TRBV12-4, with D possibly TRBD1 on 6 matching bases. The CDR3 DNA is TGTGCCAGCAGTTTCAGGGGAGCTTATAGCAATCAGCCCCAGCATTTT. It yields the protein CASSFRGAYSNQPQHF.